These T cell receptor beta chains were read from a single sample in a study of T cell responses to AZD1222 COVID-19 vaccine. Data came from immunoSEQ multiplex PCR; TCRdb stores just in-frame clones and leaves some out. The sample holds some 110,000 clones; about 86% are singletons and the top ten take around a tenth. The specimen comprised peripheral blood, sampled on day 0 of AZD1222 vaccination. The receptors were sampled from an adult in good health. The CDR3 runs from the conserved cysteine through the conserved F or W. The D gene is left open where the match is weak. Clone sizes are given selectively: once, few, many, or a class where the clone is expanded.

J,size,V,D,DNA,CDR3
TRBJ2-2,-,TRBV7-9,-,TGTGCCAGCACCCCTGCGGGGAAGGCCGGGGAGCTGTTTTTT,CASTPAGKAGELFF
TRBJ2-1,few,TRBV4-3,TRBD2,TGCGCCAGCAGCCAAGATAGATTGGTAGCGGGAGGTAGGGTCGGCTCCTACAATGAGCAGTTCTTC,CASSQDRLVAGGRVGSYNEQFF
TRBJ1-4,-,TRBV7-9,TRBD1,TGTGCCAGCAGCCGCCAGGGGGCGACTAATGAAAAACTGTTTTTT,CASSRQGATNEKLFF
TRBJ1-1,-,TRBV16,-,TGTGCCAGCAGCCCCGCGGGGGCCACTGAAGCTTTCTTT,CASSPAGATEAFF
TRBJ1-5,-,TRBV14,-,TGTGCCAGCAGCCAAGGTAGGGCGGTACGTCTTCACAATCAGCCCCAGCATTTT,CASSQGRAVRLHNQPQHF
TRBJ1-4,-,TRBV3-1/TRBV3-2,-,TGTGCCAGCAGCCAGGAGGGGGCAACTAATGAAAAACTGTTTTTT,CASSQEGATNEKLFF
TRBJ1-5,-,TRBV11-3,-,TGTGCCAGCAGCTTAGTACGGGACACCCGTCTTAGCAATCAGCCCCAGCATTTT,CASSLVRDTRLSNQPQHF
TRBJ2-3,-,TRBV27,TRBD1,TGTGCCAGCAGTTTAGATTGGGACAGTACGGATACGCAGTATTTT,CASSLDWDSTDTQYF
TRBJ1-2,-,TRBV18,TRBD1,TGTGCCAGCTCACCACCCCCCGGACAGGTCTATGGCTACACCTTC,CASSPPPGQVYGYTF
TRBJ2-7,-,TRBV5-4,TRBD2,TGTGCCAGCAGCCCCGGGACTAGCGAGCAGTACTTC,CASSPGTSEQYF
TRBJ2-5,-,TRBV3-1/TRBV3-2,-,TGTGCCAGCAACGAGCCGGGGTACCAAGAGACCCAGTACTTC,CASNEPGYQETQYF
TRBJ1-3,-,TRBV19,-,TGTGCCAGTGCCACCGGGGTCAACTCTGGAAACACCATATATTTT,CASATGVNSGNTIYF
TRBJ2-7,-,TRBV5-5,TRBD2,TGTGCCAGCAGCTTGCGGGGGGTGTCCTACGAGCAGTACTTC,CASSLRGVSYEQYF
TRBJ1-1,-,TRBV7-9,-,TGTGCCACCCAGAGACAGACGAACACTGAAGCTTTCTTT,CATQRQTNTEAFF
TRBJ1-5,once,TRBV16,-,TGTGCCAGCAGCCATCCCACGGGCCTTAATCAGCCCCAGCATTTT,CASSHPTGLNQPQHF
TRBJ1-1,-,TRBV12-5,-,TGTGCTAGTGGTTTGGTACCGGGACAACGGTTGACAGCTTTCTTT,CASGLVPGQRLTAFF
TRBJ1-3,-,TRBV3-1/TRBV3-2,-,TGTGCCAGCAGCCAAGCAGGGTGGGCGGACTCTGGAAACACCATATATTTT,CASSQAGWADSGNTIYF
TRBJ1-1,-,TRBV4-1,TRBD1,TGCGCCAGCAGCCAAGGGGACAGGGGCACTGAAGCTTTCTTT,CASSQGDRGTEAFF
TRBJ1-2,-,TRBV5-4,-,TGTGCCAGCAGGGAACAGGGTACTGTAGCGAGGGGCTACACCTTC,CASREQGTVARGYTF
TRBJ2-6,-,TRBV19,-,TGTGCCAGTAGCGGGGGACGGCGCTCTGGGGCCAACGTCCTGACTTTC,CASSGGRRSGANVLTF
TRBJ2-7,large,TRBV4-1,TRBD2,TGCGCCAGCAGCCAAGAAGGGGATGGCGGGAGGGGGCCCTACGAGCAGTACTTC,CASSQEGDGGRGPYEQYF
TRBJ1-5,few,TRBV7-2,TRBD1,TGTGCCAGCAGCATCGGACAGGGGGGAACTGGAAGCAATCAGCCCCAGCATTTT,CASSIGQGGTGSNQPQHF
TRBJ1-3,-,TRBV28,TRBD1,TGTGCCAGCAGTCCGGGGACAGGGGCTGGAAACACCATATATTTT,CASSPGTGAGNTIYF
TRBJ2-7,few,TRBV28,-,TGTGCCAGCAGGCCAGGAGAGAGGGAGCAGTACTTC,CASRPGEREQYF
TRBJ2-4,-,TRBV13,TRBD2,TGTGCCAGCAGCTTAGGCCTAAGAGCGGGGGGACTAAACATTCAGTACTTC,CASSLGLRAGGLNIQYF
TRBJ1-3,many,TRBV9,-,TGTGCCAGCAGCGTAGCAGGGACCTCTGGAAACACCATATATTTT,CASSVAGTSGNTIYF
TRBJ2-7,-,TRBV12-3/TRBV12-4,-,TGTGCCAGCAGTTTATACTCCTACGAGCAGTACTTC,CASSLYSYEQYF
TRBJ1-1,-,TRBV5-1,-,TGCGCCAGCAGCCTCACTGAGGGAATCTCCACTGAAGCTTTCTTT,CASSLTEGISTEAFF
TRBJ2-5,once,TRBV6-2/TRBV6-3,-,TGTGCCAGCAGTTACGGGGTTGGACAGAGACAAGAGACCCAGTACTTC,CASSYGVGQRQETQYF
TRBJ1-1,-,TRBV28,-,TGTGCCACCGATTCCGGCGGATACACTGAAGCTTTCTTT,CATDSGGYTEAFF
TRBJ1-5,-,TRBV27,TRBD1,TGTGCCAGCAGTTTGACAGGGTTTAATCAGCCCCAGCATTTT,CASSLTGFNQPQHF
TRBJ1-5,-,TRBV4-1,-,TGCGCCAGCAGCCAATTACAGGGCAGCGGCAATCAGCCCCAGCATTTT,CASSQLQGSGNQPQHF
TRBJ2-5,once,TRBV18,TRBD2,TGTGCCAGCTCACCGGGGCTAGCGGGGATCCAAGAGACCCAGTACTTC,CASSPGLAGIQETQYF
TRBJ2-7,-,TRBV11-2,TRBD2,TGTGCCAGCAGCCCTACTAGCGGGAGCCCGGGGGAGCAGTACTTC,CASSPTSGSPGEQYF
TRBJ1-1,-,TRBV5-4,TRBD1,TGTGCCAGCAGCTCAGGGACAGGGCCCTACACTGAAGCTTTCTTT,CASSSGTGPYTEAFF
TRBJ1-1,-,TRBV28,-,TGTGCCACCACAGGGCTCACTGAAGCTTTCTTT,CATTGLTEAFF
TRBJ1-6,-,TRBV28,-,TGTGCCAGCAGTTTAGTGAGGGATCTTCGGTATTCACCCCTCCACTTT,CASSLVRDLRYSPLHF
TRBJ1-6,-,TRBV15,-,TGTGCCACCAGCAGGAAGACAATCGTTAATTCACCCCTCCACTTT,CATSRKTIVNSPLHF
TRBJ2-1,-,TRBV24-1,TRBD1,TGTGCCACCAGTACGACAGGGCCCTACAATGAGCAGTTCTTC,CATSTTGPYNEQFF